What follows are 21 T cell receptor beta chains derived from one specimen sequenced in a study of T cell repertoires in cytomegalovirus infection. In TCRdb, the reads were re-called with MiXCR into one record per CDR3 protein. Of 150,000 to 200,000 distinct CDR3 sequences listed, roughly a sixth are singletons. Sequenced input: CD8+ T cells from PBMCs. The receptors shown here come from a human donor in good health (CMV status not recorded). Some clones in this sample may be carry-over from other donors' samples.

CDR3 in DNA: TGTGCCAGCCATTCCGGGACAGCGCAACTCTACTCCTACAATGAGCAGTTCTTC. Encoded protein: CASHSGTAQLYSYNEQFF. The rearrangement uses TRBV28 and TRBJ2-1; 7 nucleotides line up with TRBD1. The CDR3 consists of 18 residues. Unmatched junction bases numbered 16, after V lost 8 bases and J lost 0 bases. Germline CDR1 reads MDHEN; CDR2 reads SYDVKM.

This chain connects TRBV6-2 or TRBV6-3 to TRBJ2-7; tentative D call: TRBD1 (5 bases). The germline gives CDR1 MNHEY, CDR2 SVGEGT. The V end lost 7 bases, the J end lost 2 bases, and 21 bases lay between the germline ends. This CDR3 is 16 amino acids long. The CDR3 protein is CASTLTPQGNAYEQYF. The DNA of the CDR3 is TGTGCCAGCACCCTTACTCCCCAGGGTAACGCCTACGAGCAGTACTTC.

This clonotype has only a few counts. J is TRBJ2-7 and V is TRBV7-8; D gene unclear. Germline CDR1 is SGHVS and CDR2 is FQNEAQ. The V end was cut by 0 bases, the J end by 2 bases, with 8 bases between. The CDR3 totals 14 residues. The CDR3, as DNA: TGTGCCAGCAGCTTAGCTCAGGCCCCCTACGAGCAGTACTTC. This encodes CASSLAQAPYEQYF.

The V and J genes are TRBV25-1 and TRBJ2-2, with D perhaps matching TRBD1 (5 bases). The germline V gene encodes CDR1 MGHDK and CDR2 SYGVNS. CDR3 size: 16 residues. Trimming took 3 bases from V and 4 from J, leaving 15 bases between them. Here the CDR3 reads CASSDYNGQGTGELFF. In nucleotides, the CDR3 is TGTGCCAGCAGTGATTACAACGGGCAGGGCACCGGGGAGCTGTTTTTT.

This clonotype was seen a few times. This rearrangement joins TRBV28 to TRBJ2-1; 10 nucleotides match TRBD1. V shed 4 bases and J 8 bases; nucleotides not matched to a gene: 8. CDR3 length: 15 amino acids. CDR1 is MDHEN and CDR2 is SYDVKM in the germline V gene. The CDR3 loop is CASSSPGQGTDEQFF. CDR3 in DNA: TGTGCCAGCAGTTCGCCGGGACAGGGGACCGATGAGCAGTTCTTC. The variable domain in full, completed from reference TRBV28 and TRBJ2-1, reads DVKVTQSSRYLVKRTGEKVFLECVQDMDHENMFWYRQDPGLGLRLIYFSYDVKMKEKGDIPEGYSVSREKKERFSLILESASTNQTSMYLCASSSPGQGTDEQFFGPGTRLTVL.

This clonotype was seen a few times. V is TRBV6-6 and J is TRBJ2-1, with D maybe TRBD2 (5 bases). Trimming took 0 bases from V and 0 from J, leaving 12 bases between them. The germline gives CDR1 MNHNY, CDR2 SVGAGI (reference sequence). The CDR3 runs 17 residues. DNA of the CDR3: TGTGCCAGCAGTTACTCGATTCCGGGGAGCTCCTACAATGAGCAGTTCTTC. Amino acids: CASSYSIPGSSYNEQFF.

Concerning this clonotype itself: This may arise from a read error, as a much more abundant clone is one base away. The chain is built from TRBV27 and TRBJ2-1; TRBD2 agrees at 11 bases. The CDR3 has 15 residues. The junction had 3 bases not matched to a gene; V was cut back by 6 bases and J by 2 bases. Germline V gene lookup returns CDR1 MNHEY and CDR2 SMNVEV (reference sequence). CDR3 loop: CASSQGLAAYNEQFF. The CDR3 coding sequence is TGTGCCAGCAGCCAGGGACTAGCGGCCTACAATGAGCAGTTCTTC.

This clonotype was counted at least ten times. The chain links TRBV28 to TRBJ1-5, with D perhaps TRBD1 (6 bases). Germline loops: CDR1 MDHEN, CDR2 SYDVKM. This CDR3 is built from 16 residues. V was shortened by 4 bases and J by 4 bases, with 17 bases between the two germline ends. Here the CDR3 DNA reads TGTGCCAGCAGTTCCCTACATACAGGGAGGAATCAGCCCCAGCATTTT. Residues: CASSSLHTGRNQPQHF.

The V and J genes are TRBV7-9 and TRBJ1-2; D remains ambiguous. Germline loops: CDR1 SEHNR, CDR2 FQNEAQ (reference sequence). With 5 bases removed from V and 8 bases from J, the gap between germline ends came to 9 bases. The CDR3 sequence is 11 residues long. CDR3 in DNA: TGTGCCAGCAGCCTCAACGAGGGCTACACCTTC. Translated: CASSLNEGYTF.

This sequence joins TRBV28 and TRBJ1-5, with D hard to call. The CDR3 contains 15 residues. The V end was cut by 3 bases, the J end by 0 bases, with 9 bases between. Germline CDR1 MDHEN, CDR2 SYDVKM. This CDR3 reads CASSFRGDSNQPQHF. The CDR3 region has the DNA TGTGCCAGCAGTTTTCGGGGAGATAGCAATCAGCCCCAGCATTTT.

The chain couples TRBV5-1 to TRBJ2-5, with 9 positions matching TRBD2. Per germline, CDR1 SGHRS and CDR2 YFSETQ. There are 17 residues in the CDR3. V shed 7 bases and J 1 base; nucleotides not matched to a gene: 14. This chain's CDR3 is CASLEYGSGGRQETQYF. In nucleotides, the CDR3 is TGCGCCAGCTTAGAATACGGTAGCGGGGGCCGCCAAGAGACCCAGTACTTC.

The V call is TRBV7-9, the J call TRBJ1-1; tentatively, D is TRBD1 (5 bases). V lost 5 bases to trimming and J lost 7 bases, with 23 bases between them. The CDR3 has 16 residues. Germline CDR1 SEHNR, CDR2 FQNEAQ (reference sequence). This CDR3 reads CASSPSRGGRGGEAFF. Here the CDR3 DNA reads TGTGCCAGCAGCCCTTCACGGGGCGGTCGGGGGGGTGAAGCTTTCTTT.

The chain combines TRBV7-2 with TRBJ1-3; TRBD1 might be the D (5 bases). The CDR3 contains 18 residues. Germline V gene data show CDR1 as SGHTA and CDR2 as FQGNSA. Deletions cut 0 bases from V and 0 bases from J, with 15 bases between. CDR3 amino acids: CASSLAKGYGFSGNTIYF. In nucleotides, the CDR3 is TGTGCCAGCAGCTTAGCGAAGGGGTACGGGTTCTCTGGAAACACCATATATTTT.

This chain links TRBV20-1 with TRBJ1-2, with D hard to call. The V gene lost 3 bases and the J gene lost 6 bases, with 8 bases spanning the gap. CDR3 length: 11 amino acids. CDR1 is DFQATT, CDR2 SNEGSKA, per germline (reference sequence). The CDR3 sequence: CSASVGNGYTF. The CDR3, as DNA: TGCAGTGCTAGTGTGGGAAATGGCTACACCTTC.

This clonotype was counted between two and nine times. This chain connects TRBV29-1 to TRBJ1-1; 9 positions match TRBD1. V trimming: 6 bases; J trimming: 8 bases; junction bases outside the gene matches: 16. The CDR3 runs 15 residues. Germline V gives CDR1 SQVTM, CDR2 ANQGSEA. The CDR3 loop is CSVNGNPDRGYEAFF. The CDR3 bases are TGCAGCGTAAATGGGAATCCAGACAGGGGGTACGAAGCTTTCTTT.

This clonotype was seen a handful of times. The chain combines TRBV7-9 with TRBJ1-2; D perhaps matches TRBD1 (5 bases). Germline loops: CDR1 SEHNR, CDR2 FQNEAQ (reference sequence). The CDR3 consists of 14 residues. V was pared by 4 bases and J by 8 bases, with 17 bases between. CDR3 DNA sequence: TGTGCCAGCAGCTCGGCTGGAGGGGCGCAAGGCTACACCTTC. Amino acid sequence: CASSSAGGAQGYTF.

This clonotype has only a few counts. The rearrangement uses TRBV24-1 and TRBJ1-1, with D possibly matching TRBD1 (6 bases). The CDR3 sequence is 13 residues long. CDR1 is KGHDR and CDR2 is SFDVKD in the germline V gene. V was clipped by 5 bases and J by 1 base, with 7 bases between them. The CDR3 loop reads CATSAQGNTEAFF. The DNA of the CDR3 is TGTGCCACCAGTGCACAGGGGAACACTGAAGCTTTCTTT.

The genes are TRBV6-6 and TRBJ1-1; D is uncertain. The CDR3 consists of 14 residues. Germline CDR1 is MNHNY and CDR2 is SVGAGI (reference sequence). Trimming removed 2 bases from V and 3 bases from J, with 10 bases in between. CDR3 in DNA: TGTGCCAGCAGTTACCAAGGCGGGGACACTGAAGCTTTCTTT. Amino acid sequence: CASSYQGGDTEAFF.

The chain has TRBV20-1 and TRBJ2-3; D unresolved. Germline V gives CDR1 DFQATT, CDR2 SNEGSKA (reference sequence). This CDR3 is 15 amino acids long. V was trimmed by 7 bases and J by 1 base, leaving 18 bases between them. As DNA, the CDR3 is TGCAGTGGCCCTGGTATTGGGCAGGGCACAGATACGCAGTATTTT. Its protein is CSGPGIGQGTDTQYF.

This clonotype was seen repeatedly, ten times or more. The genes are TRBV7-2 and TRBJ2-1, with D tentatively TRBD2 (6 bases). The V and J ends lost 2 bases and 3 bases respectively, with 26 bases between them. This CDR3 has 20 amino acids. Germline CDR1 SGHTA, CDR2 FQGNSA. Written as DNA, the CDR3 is TGTGCCAGCAGCTTAAAGGGAGGCCCTGGGGGACTCTCGATCTACAATGAGCAGTTCTTC. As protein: CASSLKGGPGGLSIYNEQFF.

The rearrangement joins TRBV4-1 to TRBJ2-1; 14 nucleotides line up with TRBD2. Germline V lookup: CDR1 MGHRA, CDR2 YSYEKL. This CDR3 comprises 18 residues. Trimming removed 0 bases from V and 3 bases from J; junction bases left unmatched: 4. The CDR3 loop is CASSQDLGTSGGYNEQFF. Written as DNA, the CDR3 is TGCGCCAGCAGCCAAGATCTGGGGACTAGCGGGGGCTACAATGAGCAGTTCTTC.